These 22 T cell receptor beta chains originate from one sample sequenced in a study of cytomegalovirus exposure and HLA in healthy donors. Primers for the PCR totalled 60 Vbeta and 13 Jbeta. Assay used: immunoSEQ multiplex PCR; TCRdb lists only in-frame clones, some missing. Among approximately 130,000 clones listed, 70% to 85% were seen once. Sequenced input: PBMCs. These receptor sequences come from a man aged 18 to 30 in good health and CMV-seropositive.

The chain recombines TRBV9 with TRBJ1-1; 10 bases line up with TRBD1. Trimming at V came to 5 bases and at J to 4 bases, leaving 5 bases not matched to a gene. Per germline, CDR1 SGDLS and CDR2 YYNGEE. The CDR3 has 14 amino acids. The CDR3 here is CASSDRGQGTEAFF. Written as DNA, the CDR3 is TGTGCCAGCAGTGACAGGGGGCAAGGCACTGAAGCTTTCTTT.

The rearrangement joins TRBV9 to TRBJ1-1; the match to TRBD1 covers 11 bases. The length of the CDR3 is 14 residues. Trimming took 3 bases from V and 7 from J; bases not matched to a gene: 5. Per the germline V gene, CDR1 is SGDLS and CDR2 is YYNGEE. The CDR3, as DNA: TGTGCCAGCAGCGCCGGACAGGGGGCCGGTGAAGCTTTCTTT. Translation gives CASSAGQGAGEAFF.

This sequence joins TRBV19 and TRBJ1-1; 7 nucleotides align to TRBD1. Losses at the gene ends were 8 bases for V and 0 bases for J; bases not matched to a gene: 9. The germline gives CDR1 LNHDA, CDR2 SQIVND (reference sequence). This CDR3 is 15 amino acids long. The CDR3 nucleotides read TGTGCCAGTGGTCGTGAGGGGGCCATGAACACTGAAGCTTTCTTT. Protein sequence: CASGREGAMNTEAFF.

The J gene is TRBJ1-5, the V gene TRBV6-6; the D is unclear. V shed 8 bases and J shed 6 bases, with 14 bases lying between them. Germline CDR1 and CDR2: MNHNY and SVGAGI (reference sequence). The CDR3 length is 13 residues. This chain's CDR3 is CASLRGLGQPQHF. CDR3 in DNA: TGTGCCAGCTTAAGAGGGTTGGGTCAGCCCCAGCATTTT.

The chain links TRBV15 to TRBJ1-2, with D possibly being TRBD1 (6 bases). CDR1 is LNHNV and CDR2 is YYDKDF in the germline V gene (reference sequence). The length of the CDR3 is 14 residues. V was clipped by 1 base and J by 8 bases, with 14 bases between them. This chain's CDR3 is CATSRGGGAGGYTF. CDR3 coding DNA: TGTGCCACCAGCAGAGGGGGGGGCGCTGGGGGCTACACCTTC.

This rearrangement joins TRBV29-1 to TRBJ1-2; tentatively, D is TRBD1 (6 bases). CDR1 is SQVTM, CDR2 ANQGSEA, per germline. V was trimmed by 8 bases and J by 5 bases, leaving 18 bases between them. This CDR3 is 13 amino acids long. The CDR3: CSFLMGTPYGYTF. As DNA, the CDR3 is TGCAGCTTTTTAATGGGGACACCGTATGGCTACACCTTC.

The CDR3 bases are TGCGCCAGCAGCCAAGGGCAGGGCCCCTACAATGAGCAGTTCTTC. It specifies CASSQGQGPYNEQFF. The chain combines TRBV4-1 with TRBJ2-1, with D maybe TRBD1 (5 bases). CDR1 and CDR2 from the germline V gene are MGHRA and YSYEKL. The CDR3 consists of 15 residues. Trimming cost V 1 base and J 2 bases, with 9 bases left between them.

There are a few counts of this clone. This sequence joins TRBV6-5 and TRBJ1-1; D is uncertain. Germline CDR1 reads MNHEY; CDR2 reads SVGAGI. V was cut by 0 bases and J by 3 bases, with 11 bases left in between. The CDR3 sequence is 15 residues long. CDR3 loop: CASSYSYRTYTEAFF. For the CDR3, the DNA is TGTGCCAGCAGTTACTCCTACCGGACTTACACTGAAGCTTTCTTT.

The V and J genes are TRBV5-4 and TRBJ1-4; a possible D gene is TRBD1 (5 bases). The CDR3 sequence is 15 residues long. The V gene's germline CDR1 is SGHNT and CDR2 YYREEE (reference sequence). V was clipped by 0 bases and J by 8 bases, with 14 bases between them. The CDR3 nucleotides read TGTGCCAGCAGCTTGGGGCTCGGGGGTGGGGAAAAACTGTTTTTT. Residues: CASSLGLGGGEKLFF.

Comments on this clone: This CDR3 is also generated by other DNA sequences in the sample. The chain joins TRBV5-6 to TRBJ2-7; possible D gene TRBD1, 5 bases. Germline values: CDR1 SGHDT, CDR2 YYEEEE. V shed 4 bases and J shed 3 bases, with 8 bases lying between them. This CDR3 contains 12 residues. CDR3 loop: CASSTGDYEQYF. The CDR3 bases are TGTGCCAGCAGCACAGGAGACTACGAGCAGTACTTC.

This chain connects TRBV7-3 to TRBJ2-1; possible D gene TRBD2, 6 bases. The V end was cut by 6 bases, the J end by 4 bases, with 13 bases between. This CDR3 comprises 14 residues. Germline values: CDR1 SGHTA, CDR2 FQGTGA. CDR3 protein: CASSHPGVYNEQFF. The CDR3 DNA sequence: TGTGCCAGCAGTCACCCGGGAGTTTACAATGAGCAGTTCTTC.

This chain uses TRBV5-1 with TRBJ2-2; D remains unclear. Per the germline V gene, CDR1 is SGHRS and CDR2 is YFSETQ. V shed 0 bases and J shed 4 bases, with 10 bases lying between them. The CDR3 runs 15 residues. CDR3 nucleotide sequence: TGCGCCAGCAGCTTGGGTCGGGTCATCACCGGGGAGCTGTTTTTT. Its translation: CASSLGRVITGELFF.

The V call is TRBV2, the J call TRBJ2-1; 7 bases are shared with TRBD2. CDR3 length: 14 residues. V was clipped by 9 bases and J by 7 bases; unmatched bases: 12. Germline values: CDR1 SNHLY, CDR2 FYNNEI. CDR3 protein: CARRSPGLTNEQFF. CDR3 nucleotide sequence: TGTGCCAGAAGGTCACCGGGACTAACGAATGAGCAGTTCTTC.

V and J are TRBV7-8 and TRBJ1-6; D is undetermined. The V gene lost 0 bases and the J gene lost 0 bases, with 12 bases spanning the gap. Per germline, CDR1 SGHVS and CDR2 FQNEAQ. This CDR3 contains 18 residues. The CDR3 DNA sequence: TGTGCCAGCAGCTTAGCGCTTCGGGGTAGCTCCTATAATTCACCCCTCCACTTT. Translation gives CASSLALRGSSYNSPLHF.

Regarding this clone: The junction departs from germline at one end; a sequencing error may be responsible. Here the CDR3 DNA reads TGCGCCAGCAGAACATATCGGACAGGGGAATCTGGGGCCAACGGCCTGACTTTC. Translated: CASRTYRTGESGANGLTF. The chain couples TRBV4-1 to TRBJ2-6, with 9 bases identical to TRBD1. The CDR3 consists of 18 residues. CDR1 is MGHRA, CDR2 YSYEKL, per germline.

This clone was detected only a few times. J is TRBJ2-5 and V is TRBV10-3, with 10 nucleotides matching TRBD1. The CDR3 length is 16 residues. Germline lookup yields CDR1 ENHRY and CDR2 SYGVKD. The V segment lost 0 bases and the J segment 4 bases; nucleotides outside the gene matches: 5. For the CDR3, the DNA is TGTGCCATCAGTGAGTCGGGGGACAGGGGCTTAGAGACCCAGTACTTC. This gives the protein CAISESGDRGLETQYF.

The chain is built from TRBV6-1 and TRBJ1-2, with a possible D match to TRBD1 (6 bases). The CDR3 has 15 amino acids. Trimming pared 6 bases from V and 8 bases from J, leaving 22 bases between. Germline V gives CDR1 MNHNS, CDR2 SASEGT. The CDR3 bases are TGTGCCAGCAGGCAAGCCTTAGGGGGTGCCGGGGGCTACACCTTC. Protein product: CASRQALGGAGGYTF.

The J gene is TRBJ2-3, the V gene TRBV5-1, with a tentative D call TRBD2 (6 bases). V dropped 3 bases and J dropped 6 bases, with 11 bases sitting between them. This CDR3 has 13 residues. In germline, CDR1 is SGHRS, CDR2 YFSETQ. The CDR3 reads CASSSGDVDTQYF. The CDR3 DNA sequence: TGCGCCAGCAGCTCGGGGGACGTTGATACGCAGTATTTT.

This clone has a single count. V usage is TRBV5-1 and J usage is TRBJ2-1; 8 bases align to TRBD2. The germline V gene has CDR1 SGHRS and CDR2 YFSETQ. Trimming cost V 3 bases and J 10 bases; bases outside gene matches: 9. This CDR3 is 14 amino acids long. The DNA of the CDR3 is TGCGCCAGCAGCTGGGGCTCAACTAGCGGCGAGCAGTTCTTC. It translates to CASSWGSTSGEQFF.

This chain connects TRBV6-5 to TRBJ1-3, with D tentatively TRBD1 (5 bases). V was cut by 0 bases and J by 4 bases, with 10 bases left in between. The length of the CDR3 is 15 residues. The germline gives CDR1 MNHEY, CDR2 SVGAGI. The CDR3: CASSYSTAGGNTIYF. CDR3 nucleotides: TGTGCCAGCAGTTACTCGACGGCAGGGGGAAACACCATATATTTT.

This rearrangement joins TRBV7-9 to TRBJ1-5, with D perhaps matching TRBD1 (5 bases). The V and J ends lost 5 bases and 5 bases respectively, with 19 bases between them. This CDR3 has 16 amino acids. The V gene's germline CDR1 is SEHNR and CDR2 FQNEAQ (reference sequence). The CDR3 loop is CASSRDGTPVDQPQHF. As DNA, the CDR3 is TGTGCCAGCAGCCGAGACGGGACTCCGGTTGATCAGCCCCAGCATTTT.

V usage is TRBV6-4 and J usage is TRBJ2-2, with D possibly TRBD1 on 6 matching bases. CDR1 is MRHNA, CDR2 SNTAGT, per germline. V lost 10 bases and J lost 1, with 10 bases in between. The CDR3 totals 13 residues. The CDR3 reads CATGHLNTGELFF. The DNA of the CDR3 is TGTGCCACGGGACATCTGAACACCGGGGAGCTGTTTTTT.